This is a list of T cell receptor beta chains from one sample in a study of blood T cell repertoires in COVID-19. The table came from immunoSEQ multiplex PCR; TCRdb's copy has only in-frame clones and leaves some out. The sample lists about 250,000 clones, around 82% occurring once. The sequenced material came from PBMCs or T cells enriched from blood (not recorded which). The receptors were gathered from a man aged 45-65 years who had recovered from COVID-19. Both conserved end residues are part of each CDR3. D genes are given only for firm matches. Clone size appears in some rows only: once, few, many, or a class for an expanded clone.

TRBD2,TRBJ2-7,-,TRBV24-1,CATSDSRTSGSYEQYF,TGTGCCACCAGTGATTCTAGGACTAGCGGGAGCTACGAGCAGTACTTC
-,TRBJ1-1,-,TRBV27,CASSSMTVWGTEAFF,TGTGCCAGCAGTTCCATGACAGTCTGGGGCACTGAAGCTTTCTTT
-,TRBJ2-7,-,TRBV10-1,CASSEGMGGYEQYF,TGCGCCAGCAGTGAAGGCATGGGAGGATACGAGCAGTACTTC
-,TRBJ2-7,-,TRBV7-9,CASSTWGRGMNEQYF,TGTGCCAGCAGCACCTGGGGGAGGGGGATGAACGAGCAGTACTTC
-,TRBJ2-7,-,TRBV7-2,CASSLAGAWEQYF,TGTGCCAGCAGCTTAGCGGGCGCGTGGGAGCAGTACTTC
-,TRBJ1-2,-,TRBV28,CASSFAGGEEYGYTF,TGTGCCAGCAGTTTTGCAGGAGGGGAGGAGTATGGCTACACCTTC
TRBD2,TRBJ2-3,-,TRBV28,CASRSGLAGRTDTQYF,TGTGCCAGCAGGTCCGGACTAGCGGGACGCACAGATACGCAGTATTTT
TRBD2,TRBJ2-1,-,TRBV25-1,CASKLAGGRNEQFF,TGTGCCAGCAAACTAGCGGGGGGCCGAAATGAGCAGTTCTTC
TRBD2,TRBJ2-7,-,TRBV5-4,CASSATKRGGNYEQYF,TGTGCCAGCAGCGCAACTAAACGGGGGGGGAACTACGAGCAGTACTTC
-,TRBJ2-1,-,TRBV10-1,CASSEPGQTNEQFF,TGCGCCAGCAGTGAGCCCGGACAGACCAATGAGCAGTTCTTC
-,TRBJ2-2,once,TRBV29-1,CSASGSGMNTGELFF,TGCAGCGCCTCCGGTTCGGGGATGAACACCGGGGAGCTGTTTTTT
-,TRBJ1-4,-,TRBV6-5,CASKNLGGLNEKLFF,TGTGCCAGCAAAAACCTCGGCGGCCTTAATGAAAAACTGTTTTTT
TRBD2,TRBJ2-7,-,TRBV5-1,CASSLDRGTSRYEQYF,TGCGCCAGCAGCTTGGACCGGGGGACTAGCCGCTACGAGCAGTACTTC
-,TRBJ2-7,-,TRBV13,CASSLSQNYEQYF,TGTGCCAGCAGCTTATCTCAGAACTACGAGCAGTACTTC
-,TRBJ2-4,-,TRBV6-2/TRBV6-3,CASSMGVQQNIQYF,TGTGCCAGCAGTATGGGAGTTCAGCAAAACATTCAGTACTTC
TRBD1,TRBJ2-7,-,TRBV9,CASSVARTGGSSEQYF,TGTGCCAGCAGCGTAGCCCGGACAGGGGGCTCAAGCGAGCAGTACTTC
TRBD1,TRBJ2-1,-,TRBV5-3,CARSLAPGQGATNEQFF,TGTGCCAGAAGCTTGGCCCCGGGGCAGGGGGCGACCAATGAGCAGTTCTTC
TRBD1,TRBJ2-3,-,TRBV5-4,CASSLAGTGVADTQYF,TGTGCCAGCAGCTTGGCCGGGACAGGGGTGGCAGATACGCAGTATTTT
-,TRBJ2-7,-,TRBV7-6,CASSFAIEQYF,TGTGCCAGCAGCTTTGCGATCGAGCAGTACTTC
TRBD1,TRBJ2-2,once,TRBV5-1,CASSLGQGIGELFF,TGCGCCAGCAGCTTGGGACAGGGTATCGGGGAGCTGTTTTTT
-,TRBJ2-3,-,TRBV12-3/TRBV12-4,CASSLRGTDTQYF,TGTGCCAGCAGCCTCCGAGGAACAGATACGCAGTATTTT
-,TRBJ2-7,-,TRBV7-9,CASSLPSSSYEQYF,TGTGCCAGCAGCTTACCCTCCTCCTCCTACGAGCAGTACTTC
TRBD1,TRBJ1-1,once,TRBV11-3,CASSYSQGAAFF,TGTGCCAGCAGCTACTCACAGGGGGCCGCTTTCTTT
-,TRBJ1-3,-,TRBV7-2,CASSEQTVNSGNTIYF,TGTGCCAGCAGCGAACAGACCGTGAACTCTGGAAACACCATATATTTT
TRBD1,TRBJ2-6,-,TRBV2,CASSSTGGSGANVLTF,TGTGCCAGCAGTTCGACAGGGGGATCTGGGGCCAACGTCCTGACTTTC
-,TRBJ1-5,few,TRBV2,CASRGGRTSNQPQHF,TGTGCCAGCAGGGGGGGACGGACTAGCAATCAGCCCCAGCATTTT
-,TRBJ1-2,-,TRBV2,CASSESGELGGYTF,TGTGCCAGCAGTGAATCAGGGGAACTTGGCGGCTACACCTTC
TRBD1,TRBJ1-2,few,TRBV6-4,CASSDGGTDYGYTF,TGTGCCAGCAGTGACGGGGGGACAGACTATGGCTACACCTTC
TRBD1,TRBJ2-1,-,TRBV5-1,CASSLGTGGVHEQFF,TGCGCCAGCAGCTTGGGGACAGGGGGCGTTCATGAGCAGTTCTTC